A single sample gave rise to the 13 T cell receptor beta chains below, sequenced in a study of cytomegalovirus exposure and HLA in healthy donors. PCR amplification relied on 60 Vbeta primers (plus 13 Jbeta primers). Clones were sequenced by immunoSEQ multiplex PCR, and TCRdb holds only the in-frame ones, with some missing. Of roughly 150,000 clones in the sample, 70% to 80% were seen once. Specimen: PBMCs. The receptors were sampled from a young man in good health and CMV-seronegative.

The chain employs TRBV27 and TRBJ2-7, with 9 bases identical to TRBD2. This CDR3 is 13 amino acids long. V dropped 2 bases and J dropped 6; count of bases not matched to a gene: 2. In germline, CDR1 is MNHEY, CDR2 SMNVEV (reference sequence). The CDR3 protein is CASSLVAGVEQYF. The CDR3 DNA sequence: TGTGCCAGCAGTTTAGTAGCGGGGGTCGAGCAGTACTTC.

In its sample, this clone was seen once. The chain joins TRBV6-5 to TRBJ1-2; D is uncertain. V dropped 2 bases and J dropped 4 bases, with 8 bases sitting between them. This CDR3 comprises 13 residues. CDR1 is MNHEY and CDR2 is SVGAGI in the germline V gene. The CDR3 DNA reads TGTGCCAGCAGTTACAGTCACATCTATGGCTACACCTTC. It translates to CASSYSHIYGYTF.

This chain links TRBV14 with TRBJ2-2; D is possibly TRBD1 (6 bases). Looked up from germline, CDR1 is SGHDN and CDR2 is FVKESK. The CDR3 extends over 15 amino acids. Trimming left V 3 bases short and J 3 bases short, with 11 bases between. The CDR3 coding sequence is TGTGCCAGCAGCCAGAACAGGGCTGACACCGGGGAGCTGTTTTTT. Translation gives CASSQNRADTGELFF.

V usage is TRBV11-2 and J usage is TRBJ2-7, with unresolved D. Germline CDR1 SGHAT, CDR2 FQNNGV. This CDR3 has 12 amino acids. The V end lost 3 bases, the J end lost 6 bases, and 9 bases lay between the germline ends. CDR3: CASSFPGGEQYF. The CDR3 DNA sequence: TGTGCCAGCAGCTTCCCGGGTGGCGAGCAGTACTTC.

The J gene is TRBJ2-5, the V gene TRBV4-3; 8 bases agree with TRBD2. J was trimmed by 2 bases and V by 4 bases; bases with no gene match: 6. The CDR3 has 15 amino acids. The germline gives CDR1 LGHNA, CDR2 YSLEER. CDR3 residues: CASSPGGGLQETQYF. CDR3 nucleotide sequence: TGCGCCAGCAGCCCCGGGGGGGGCCTACAAGAGACCCAGTACTTC.

This rearrangement joins TRBV18 to TRBJ1-3; D is possibly TRBD1 (5 bases). Germline V gives CDR1 KGHSH, CDR2 LQKENI. Trimming cost V 2 bases and J 0 bases, with 5 bases left between them. The CDR3 spans 14 residues. CDR3 DNA sequence: TGTGCCAGCTCACCAGACAGCTCTGGAAACACCATATATTTT. Translating gives CASSPDSSGNTIYF.

The table lists this clone with a few counts. The rearrangement links TRBV16 to TRBJ2-1, with 8 bases matching TRBD1. The CDR3 has 16 residues. The V gene end was trimmed by 1 base and the J gene end by 8 bases; junction bases not matched to a gene: 10. Per the germline V gene, CDR1 is KGHSY and CDR2 is FQNENV. In DNA form, the CDR3 reads TGTGCCAGCAGCCAATGGCCGGGACAGGATTTCGATGAGCAGTTCTTC. Translated: CASSQWPGQDFDEQFF. The full variable domain, with the rest looked up from reference TRBV16 and TRBJ2-1, is GEEVAQTPKHLVRGEGQKAKLYCAPIKGHSYVFWYQQVLKNEFKFLISFQNENVFDETGMPKERFSAKCLPNSPCSLEIQATKLEDSAVYFCASSQWPGQDFDEQFFGPGTRLTVL.

CDR3 region: CASSSGFLSGNTIYF. The CDR3 DNA reads as TGTGCCAGCAGTTCAGGGTTTCTCTCTGGAAACACCATATATTTT. The chain carries TRBV2 and TRBJ1-3; D perhaps matches TRBD1 (5 bases). Per the germline V gene, CDR1 is SNHLY and CDR2 is FYNNEI. Trimming shortened V by 5 bases and J by 0 bases, and 11 bases separated the two germline ends. The CDR3 contains 15 residues.

This chain connects TRBV10-1 to TRBJ1-1; possibly TRBD1 for D (5 bases). The germline gives CDR1 WNHNN, CDR2 SYGVQD (reference sequence). V shed 4 bases and J shed 7 bases, with 22 bases lying between them. The CDR3 spans 16 residues. The CDR3 DNA sequence: TGCGCCAGCAGTGCATACTCTCCCCGCCAGGGTGGTGAAGCTTTCTTT. This gives the protein CASSAYSPRQGGEAFF.

This clone was detected once. CDR3 DNA: TGTGCCAGCAGCGGACAGGGGTATACCAATCAGCCCCAGCATTTT. This codes for CASSGQGYTNQPQHF. The chain carries TRBV6-1 and TRBJ1-5; 9 bases line up with TRBD1. CDR1 and CDR2 from the germline V gene are MNHNS and SASEGT. This CDR3 contains 15 residues. V lost 6 bases, J lost 3 bases, and 6 bases stayed unmatched.

The V and J genes are TRBV19 and TRBJ2-5, with TRBD2 matching 9 bases. Germline CDR1 LNHDA, CDR2 SQIVND (reference sequence). This CDR3 has 15 amino acids. Trimming cost V 7 bases and J 2 bases; bases outside gene matches: 8. This CDR3 is CASKKRGDLQETQYF. The CDR3 nucleotides read TGTGCCAGTAAAAAGCGGGGGGACCTTCAAGAGACCCAGTACTTC.

Comments on this clone: The junction and the germline gene differ at one end; a read error may be behind it. The rearrangement joins TRBV10-3 to TRBJ2-3; 8 bases line up with TRBD2. From germline, CDR1 is ENHRY and CDR2 SYGVKD. CDR3 size: 11 residues. In DNA, the CDR3 is TGTGCCATCAGCCGGGGGGGAAAATTCTCTTTT. Its translation is CAISRGGKFSF.

This clone was recorded only once. The chain recombines TRBV30 with TRBJ1-6; D remains ambiguous. Deletions cut 3 bases from V and 0 bases from J, with 12 bases between. The V gene's germline CDR1 is GTSNPN and CDR2 SVGIG (reference sequence). The CDR3 is 16 residues long. CDR3 sequence reads: CAWRIRTSSYNSPLHF. In DNA form, the CDR3 reads TGTGCCTGGAGAATACGGACTAGCTCCTATAATTCACCCCTCCACTTT.